This T cell receptor (beta chain) came from a study of blood T cell repertoires in COVID-19. For the study at large: Researchers got acute and convalescent COVID-19 samples from the United States, Italy and Spain. T cells, B-cell-depleted T cells, or PBMCs supplied cDNA or gDNA.

The germline gives CDR1 MGHDK, CDR2 SYGVNS. The CDR3 is 14 residues long. The ends were cut back, 4 bases at V and 4 bases at J, with 13 bases in the middle. Per the original methods: Nucleated cell number was recorded as an estimate derived from reference gene primer amplification. Profiled with immunoSEQ multiplex PCR; TCRdb holds only in-frame clones, not every one. D and trimming were read from the DNA, whereas the V and J calls and clone size are those reported in that table. The sample consists of 400,000 to 550,000 clones, around 89% of them appearing once. The material sequenced was peripheral blood. This receptor was identified in a woman in her thirties with acute or convalescent COVID-19. The rearrangement joins TRBV25-1 to TRBJ1-2; D is uncertain. As DNA, the CDR3 is TGTGCCAGCAGTGCCCAGGACTCCGGCTATGGCTACACCTTC. Amino acid sequence: CASSAQDSGYGYTF.